This TCR beta chain is from a study of blood T cells in healthy people across ages. Study-level points and caveats: It was not possible, with unsorted PBMCs, to conclusively compare naive and antigen-experienced cells.

In regard to this clonotype: Its antigen is unknown.

PCR was performed a second time for 7 to 11 cycles using a sample-barcoded 5' primer and a J-beta primer mix. TCRdb fed the 5' RACE reads into MiXCR, producing one record per CDR3 protein. Counted here are about 580,000 distinct CDR3 sequences, about 45% occurring once; the ten biggest clones make up just under 25%. Germline CDR1 is SGHDN and CDR2 is FVKESK. Trimming left V 4 bases short and J 8 bases short, with 7 bases between. This CDR3 region has 11 residues. This TCR was recovered from a man older than 75 in good health. The sequenced sample was blood. The chain couples TRBV14 to TRBJ2-3; the D call may be TRBD1 or TRBD2 (5 bases each). The CDR3, as DNA: TGTGCCAGCAGCCCCGGGGCTACGCAGTATTTT. Translation gives CASSPGATQYF. The variable domain in full, with the rest retrieved from reference TRBV14 and TRBJ2-3, is EAGVTQFPSHSVIEKGQTVTLRCDPISGHDNLYWYRRVMGKEIKFLLHFVKESKQDESGMPNNRFLAERTGGTYSTLKVQPAELEDSGVYFCASSPGATQYFGPGTRLTVL.